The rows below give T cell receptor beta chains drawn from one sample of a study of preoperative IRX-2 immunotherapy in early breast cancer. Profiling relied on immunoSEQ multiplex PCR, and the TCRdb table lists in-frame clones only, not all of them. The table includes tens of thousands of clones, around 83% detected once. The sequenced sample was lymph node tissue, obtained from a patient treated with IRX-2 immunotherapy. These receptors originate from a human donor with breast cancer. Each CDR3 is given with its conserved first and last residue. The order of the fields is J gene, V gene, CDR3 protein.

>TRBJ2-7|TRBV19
CASSPDRGVEDEQYF
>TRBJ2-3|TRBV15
CATSSRSEGDTQYF
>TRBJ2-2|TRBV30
CAWKPGAGGDTGELFF
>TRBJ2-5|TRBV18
CASSGAWSGVQETQYF
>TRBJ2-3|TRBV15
CATSRGQIGLADTQYF
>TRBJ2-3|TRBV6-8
CASSSRGLSLDTQYF
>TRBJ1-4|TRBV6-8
CASTYRGNEKLFF
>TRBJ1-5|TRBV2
CASSQTGGLNQPQHF
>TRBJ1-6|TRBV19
CASSAGVSPLHF
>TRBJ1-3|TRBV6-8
CASSYSARPISGNTIYF
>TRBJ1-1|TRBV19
CASSTRRGDTEAFF
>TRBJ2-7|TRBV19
CASSIIGYEQYF
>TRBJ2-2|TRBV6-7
CASSYFGQGTGELFF
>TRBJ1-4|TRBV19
CASSPSRGKLFF
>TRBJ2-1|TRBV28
CASSLSGWEHNEQFF
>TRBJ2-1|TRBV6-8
CAMTPSGGRDEQFF
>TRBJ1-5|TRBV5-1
CASSPDSSRGQPQHF
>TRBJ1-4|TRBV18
CASSPGTTEKLFF
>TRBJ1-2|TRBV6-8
CASRSRSYGYTF
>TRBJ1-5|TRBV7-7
CASSQWTGGNQPQHF
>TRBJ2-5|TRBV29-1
CSVPSHRLEETQYF
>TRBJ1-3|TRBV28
CASSLPSLNTIYF
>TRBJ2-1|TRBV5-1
CASSLDRSYNEQFF
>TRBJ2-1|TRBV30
CAWTPLKTYLGRQFF
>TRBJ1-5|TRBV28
CASRPIENQPQHF
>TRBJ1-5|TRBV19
CASSIDRRFGQPQHF
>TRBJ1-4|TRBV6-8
CASSYLQGEKLFF
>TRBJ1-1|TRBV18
CASSPAGMNTEAFF
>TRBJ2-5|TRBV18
CASSPSGRSGETQYF
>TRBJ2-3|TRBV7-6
CASSQRGPESTDTQYF
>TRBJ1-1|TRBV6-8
CASIPGQANTEAFF
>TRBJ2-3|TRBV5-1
CASSRRTSGSTDTQYF
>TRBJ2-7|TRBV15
CATSRSGQREDEQYF
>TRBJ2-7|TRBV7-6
CASSRTGEGYEQYF
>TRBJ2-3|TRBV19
CASSIGTSGGDTQYF
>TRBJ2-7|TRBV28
CASSFLASHSYEQYF
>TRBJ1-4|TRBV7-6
CASRALKSGGRGKLFF
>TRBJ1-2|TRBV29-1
CSVGGQGASGGYTF
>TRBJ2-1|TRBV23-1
CASLPLQSSYNEQFF
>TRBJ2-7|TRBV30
CAWNHEGEQYF
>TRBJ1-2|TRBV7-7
CASSLVRGTENYGYTF
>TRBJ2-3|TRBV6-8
CAIQGTGIDTQYF
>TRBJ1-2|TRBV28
CATPPDREGSGYTF